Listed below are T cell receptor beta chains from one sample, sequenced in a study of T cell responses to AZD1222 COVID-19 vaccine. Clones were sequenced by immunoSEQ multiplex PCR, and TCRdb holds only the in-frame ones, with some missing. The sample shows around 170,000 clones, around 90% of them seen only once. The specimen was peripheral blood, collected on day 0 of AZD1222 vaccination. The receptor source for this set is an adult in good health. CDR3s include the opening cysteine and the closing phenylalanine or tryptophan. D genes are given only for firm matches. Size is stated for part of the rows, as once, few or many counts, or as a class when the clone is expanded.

CDR3aa: CPRRRNLAGGRETQYF
CDR3nt: TGCCCCCGCCGCCGGAACCTAGCGGGGGGCCGGGAGACCCAGTACTTC
abundance: .
v_gene: TRBV4-3
j_gene: TRBJ2-5
d_gene: TRBD2

CDR3aa: CAISPGLAIANEKLFF
CDR3nt: TGTGCCATCAGCCCAGGACTAGCCATTGCTAATGAAAAACTGTTTTTT
abundance: .
v_gene: TRBV10-3
j_gene: TRBJ1-4
d_gene: .

CDR3aa: CASSEGTGSSSYEQYF
CDR3nt: TGTGCCAGCAGCGAGGGGACAGGGAGTTCATCCTACGAGCAGTACTTC
abundance: .
v_gene: TRBV5-6
j_gene: TRBJ2-7
d_gene: TRBD1

CDR3aa: CASSDIRGLSGGPPGDTQYF
CDR3nt: TGTGCCAGCAGTGACATCCGGGGGCTAAGCGGGGGGCCTCCAGGAGATACGCAGTATTTT
abundance: .
v_gene: TRBV6-4
j_gene: TRBJ2-3
d_gene: TRBD2

CDR3aa: CASSQDKLAGNEQFF
CDR3nt: TGCGCCAGCAGCCAAGATAAGCTAGCGGGCAATGAGCAGTTCTTC
abundance: .
v_gene: TRBV4-3
j_gene: TRBJ2-1
d_gene: TRBD2

CDR3aa: CASGPPHRGSYNEQFF
CDR3nt: TGTGCCAGCGGACCTCCACACAGGGGCTCCTACAATGAGCAGTTCTTC
abundance: .
v_gene: TRBV28
j_gene: TRBJ2-1
d_gene: TRBD1

CDR3aa: CASSHQNSPLHF
CDR3nt: TGTGCCAGCAGCCATCAAAATTCACCCCTCCACTTT
abundance: .
v_gene: TRBV2
j_gene: TRBJ1-6
d_gene: .

CDR3aa: CASSSLGSYSEAFF
CDR3nt: TGTGCCAGCAGTTCCCTGGGATCTTATTCCGAAGCTTTCTTT
abundance: .
v_gene: TRBV7-9
j_gene: TRBJ1-1
d_gene: .

CDR3aa: CASSLWSGAATLHF
CDR3nt: TGTGCCAGCAGTTTATGGTCGGGGGCTGCGACCCTCCACTTT
abundance: .
v_gene: TRBV27
j_gene: TRBJ1-6
d_gene: .

CDR3aa: CASSIQGAGGYTF
CDR3nt: TGTGCCAGCAGTATTCAGGGGGCGGGTGGCTACACCTTC
abundance: .
v_gene: TRBV7-9
j_gene: TRBJ1-2
d_gene: TRBD1

CDR3aa: CASSLLGGAPTDTQYF
CDR3nt: TGTGCCAGTAGTCTCCTCGGAGGGGCCCCCACAGATACGCAGTATTTT
abundance: .
v_gene: TRBV19
j_gene: TRBJ2-3
d_gene: .

CDR3aa: CASSVGTGANVLTF
CDR3nt: TGTGCCAGCAGCGTAGGTACGGGGGCCAACGTCCTGACTTTC
abundance: .
v_gene: TRBV9
j_gene: TRBJ2-6
d_gene: .

CDR3aa: CASSLRQNTDTQYF
CDR3nt: TGCGCCAGCAGCTTGCGGCAGAACACAGATACGCAGTATTTT
abundance: .
v_gene: TRBV5-1
j_gene: TRBJ2-3
d_gene: .

CDR3aa: CASSLRGQNEQYF
CDR3nt: TGTGCCAGCAGTTTACGTGGACAGAACGAGCAGTACTTC
abundance: .
v_gene: TRBV28
j_gene: TRBJ2-7
d_gene: .

CDR3aa: CASSQLPGRGTGELFF
CDR3nt: TGTGCCAGCAGCCAACTACCGGGCAGGGGTACCGGGGAGCTGTTTTTT
abundance: .
v_gene: TRBV3-1/TRBV3-2
j_gene: TRBJ2-2
d_gene: .

CDR3aa: CASSDHAINSGRTGELFF
CDR3nt: TGTGCCAGCAGTGATCACGCCATTAATAGCGGGAGGACCGGGGAGCTGTTTTTT
abundance: .
v_gene: TRBV6-4
j_gene: TRBJ2-2
d_gene: TRBD2

CDR3aa: CASSLGVNEKLFF
CDR3nt: TGTGCCAGCAGCTTGGGCGTTAATGAAAAACTGTTTTTT
abundance: .
v_gene: TRBV5-6
j_gene: TRBJ1-4
d_gene: .

CDR3aa: CASSPRTGLLSYEQYF
CDR3nt: TGCGCCAGCAGTCCAAGGACAGGGTTACTCTCCTACGAGCAGTACTTC
abundance: .
v_gene: TRBV5-1
j_gene: TRBJ2-7
d_gene: TRBD1

CDR3aa: CASSVGLGRQETQYF
CDR3nt: TGTGCCAGCAGCGTAGGCCTTGGCAGGCAAGAGACCCAGTACTTC
abundance: .
v_gene: TRBV9
j_gene: TRBJ2-5
d_gene: .

CDR3aa: CASSKQAGELFF
CDR3nt: TGTGCCAGCAGCAAACAGGCCGGGGAGCTGTTTTTT
abundance: .
v_gene: TRBV7-3
j_gene: TRBJ2-2
d_gene: .

CDR3aa: CASSARGTSGRARPGELFF
CDR3nt: TGTGCCAGCAGCGCTAGAGGGACTAGCGGGAGGGCCAGGCCCGGGGAGCTGTTTTTT
abundance: .
v_gene: TRBV13
j_gene: TRBJ2-2
d_gene: TRBD2

CDR3aa: CASSLEDSEREAFF
CDR3nt: TGTGCCAGCAGCTTAGAAGACAGCGAACGAGAAGCTTTCTTT
abundance: .
v_gene: TRBV7-9
j_gene: TRBJ1-1
d_gene: .

CDR3aa: CASTKIFLRTANQPQHF
CDR3nt: TGTGCCAGCACCAAAATCTTTCTCAGGACGGCAAATCAGCCCCAGCATTTT
abundance: once
v_gene: TRBV25-1
j_gene: TRBJ1-5
d_gene: .

CDR3aa: CASSQGHGGSNQPQHF
CDR3nt: TGTGCCAGCAGCCAAGGCCACGGGGGCAGCAATCAGCCCCAGCATTTT
abundance: .
v_gene: TRBV4-2
j_gene: TRBJ1-5
d_gene: .

CDR3aa: CASSNGDREFYEQYF
CDR3nt: TGTGCCAGCAGTAACGGGGACAGGGAGTTCTACGAGCAGTACTTC
abundance: .
v_gene: TRBV28
j_gene: TRBJ2-7
d_gene: TRBD1

CDR3aa: CASQKYRDRGLRGEKLFF
CDR3nt: TGTGCCAGCCAAAAATACCGGGACAGGGGCTTGCGAGGTGAAAAACTGTTTTTT
abundance: once
v_gene: TRBV27
j_gene: TRBJ1-4
d_gene: TRBD1

CDR3aa: CATSSGRTYEQYF
CDR3nt: TGTGCCACCAGCTCGGGTCGAACCTACGAGCAGTACTTC
abundance: .
v_gene: TRBV15
j_gene: TRBJ2-7
d_gene: .

CDR3aa: CASSILSRGDYGYTF
CDR3nt: TGTGCCAGCAGCATATTATCACGGGGGGACTATGGCTACACCTTC
abundance: .
v_gene: TRBV13
j_gene: TRBJ1-2
d_gene: .

CDR3aa: CASSLGRERSGANVLTF
CDR3nt: TGTGCCAGCAGTTTAGGCAGGGAGAGGTCTGGGGCCAACGTCCTGACTTTC
abundance: .
v_gene: TRBV27
j_gene: TRBJ2-6
d_gene: .

CDR3aa: CASSLDRGRSGNTIYF
CDR3nt: TGCGCCAGCAGCTTGGATCGAGGACGCTCTGGAAACACCATATATTTT
abundance: .
v_gene: TRBV5-1
j_gene: TRBJ1-3
d_gene: .

CDR3aa: CASSLEENTEAFF
CDR3nt: TGTGCCAGCAGCTTGGAGGAAAACACTGAAGCTTTCTTT
abundance: .
v_gene: TRBV5-6
j_gene: TRBJ1-1
d_gene: .

CDR3aa: CASSPYRGGTYNSPLHF
CDR3nt: TGTGCCAGCAGCCCCTACAGGGGTGGAACCTATAATTCACCCCTCCACTTT
abundance: .
v_gene: TRBV11-2
j_gene: TRBJ1-6
d_gene: TRBD1

CDR3aa: CASSEGRGQAFYGYTF
CDR3nt: TGTGCCAGCAGTGAAGGGAGGGGGCAGGCCTTCTATGGCTACACCTTC
abundance: .
v_gene: TRBV6-1
j_gene: TRBJ1-2
d_gene: TRBD1

CDR3aa: CASSQTGGSSYEQYF
CDR3nt: TGTGCCAGCAGCCAGACAGGGGGCTCTTCCTACGAGCAGTACTTC
abundance: .
v_gene: TRBV7-9
j_gene: TRBJ2-7
d_gene: TRBD1

CDR3aa: CASSERQVGNQPQHF
CDR3nt: TGTGCCAGCAGTGAAAGACAGGTTGGGAATCAGCCCCAGCATTTT
abundance: once
v_gene: TRBV6-1
j_gene: TRBJ1-5
d_gene: .

CDR3aa: CASSQVQGAGEQYF
CDR3nt: TGTGCCAGCAGCCAAGTTCAGGGGGCAGGGGAGCAGTACTTC
abundance: .
v_gene: TRBV14
j_gene: TRBJ2-7
d_gene: TRBD1

CDR3aa: CASSLAGGRYLNEQFF
CDR3nt: TGCGCCAGCAGCTTGGCCGGGGGGCGATACCTAAATGAGCAGTTCTTC
abundance: few
v_gene: TRBV5-1
j_gene: TRBJ2-1
d_gene: .

CDR3aa: CASRPTSGSSYEQYF
CDR3nt: TGTGCCAGCAGACCGACTAGCGGGAGTTCCTACGAGCAGTACTTC
abundance: .
v_gene: TRBV6-5
j_gene: TRBJ2-7
d_gene: TRBD2

CDR3aa: CASSLGQTNTGELFF
CDR3nt: TGTGCCAGCAGCTTGGGACAGACGAACACCGGGGAGCTGTTTTTT
abundance: .
v_gene: TRBV7-3
j_gene: TRBJ2-2
d_gene: TRBD1

CDR3aa: CASSPQTGFQETQYF
CDR3nt: TGTGCCAGCTCGCCCCAAACAGGGTTCCAAGAGACCCAGTACTTC
abundance: .
v_gene: TRBV9
j_gene: TRBJ2-5
d_gene: .

CDR3aa: CASSLSADFEQFF
CDR3nt: TGTGCCAGCAGTTTATCGGCTGACTTTGAGCAGTTCTTC
abundance: .
v_gene: TRBV12-3/TRBV12-4
j_gene: TRBJ2-1
d_gene: .

CDR3aa: CASSTRTSGGYNEQFF
CDR3nt: TGTGCCAGCAGCACACGAACTAGCGGGGGGTACAATGAGCAGTTCTTC
abundance: .
v_gene: TRBV7-2
j_gene: TRBJ2-1
d_gene: TRBD2

CDR3aa: CASSHVQGSETQYF
CDR3nt: TGCGCCAGCAGCCACGTACAGGGGTCAGAGACCCAGTACTTC
abundance: .
v_gene: TRBV4-1
j_gene: TRBJ2-5
d_gene: TRBD1

CDR3aa: CASRTGEIAEAFF
CDR3nt: TGTGCCAGCCGGACAGGGGAGATTGCTGAAGCTTTCTTT
abundance: .
v_gene: TRBV21-1
j_gene: TRBJ1-1
d_gene: .

CDR3aa: CASSPENGGRSPLHF
CDR3nt: TGTGCCAGCAGCCCCGAAAATGGGGGGCGTTCACCCCTCCACTTT
abundance: .
v_gene: TRBV6-2/TRBV6-3
j_gene: TRBJ1-6
d_gene: .

CDR3aa: CASSTGQTNEKLFF
CDR3nt: TGTGCCAGCAGCACTGGACAGACTAATGAAAAACTGTTTTTT
abundance: .
v_gene: TRBV5-6
j_gene: TRBJ1-4
d_gene: .

CDR3aa: CASSLGRVSEQFF
CDR3nt: TGTGCCAGCAGTTTAGGTCGGGTCAGTGAGCAGTTCTTC
abundance: once
v_gene: TRBV12-3/TRBV12-4
j_gene: TRBJ2-1
d_gene: .

CDR3aa: CASSKHQRYEQFF
CDR3nt: TGTGCCAGCAGTAAGCATCAGCGCTATGAGCAGTTCTTC
abundance: few
v_gene: TRBV6-5
j_gene: TRBJ2-1
d_gene: .

CDR3aa: CASSTTFWDGYTF
CDR3nt: TGTGCCAGCAGTACTACGTTTTGGGATGGCTACACCTTC
abundance: .
v_gene: TRBV12-3/TRBV12-4
j_gene: TRBJ1-2
d_gene: .

CDR3aa: CASSYSGYRAEAFF
CDR3nt: TGTGCCAGCAGTTACTCCGGGTATCGAGCTGAAGCTTTCTTT
abundance: .
v_gene: TRBV6-2/TRBV6-3
j_gene: TRBJ1-1
d_gene: .

CDR3aa: CASHRGRTEAFF
CDR3nt: TGTGCCAGCCACAGGGGGAGGACTGAAGCTTTCTTT
abundance: .
v_gene: TRBV18
j_gene: TRBJ1-1
d_gene: TRBD1

CDR3aa: CASRNSGSYNEQFF
CDR3nt: TGTGCCAGCAGGAATAGCGGGTCATACAATGAGCAGTTCTTC
abundance: .
v_gene: TRBV25-1
j_gene: TRBJ2-1
d_gene: TRBD2